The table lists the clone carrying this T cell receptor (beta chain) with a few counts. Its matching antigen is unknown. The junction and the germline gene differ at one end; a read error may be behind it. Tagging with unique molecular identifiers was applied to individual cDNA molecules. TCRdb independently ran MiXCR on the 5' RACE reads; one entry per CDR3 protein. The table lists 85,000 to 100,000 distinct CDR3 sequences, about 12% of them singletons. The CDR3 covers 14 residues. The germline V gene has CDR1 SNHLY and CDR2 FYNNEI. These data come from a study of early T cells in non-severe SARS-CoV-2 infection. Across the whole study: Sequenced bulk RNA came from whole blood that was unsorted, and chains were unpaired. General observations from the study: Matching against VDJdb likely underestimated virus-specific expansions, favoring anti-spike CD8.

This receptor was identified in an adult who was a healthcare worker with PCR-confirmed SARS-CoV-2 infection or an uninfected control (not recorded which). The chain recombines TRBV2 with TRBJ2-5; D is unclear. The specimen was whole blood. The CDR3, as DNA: TGTGTCAGCAGTGAATTCTGGGGCCAAGAGACCCAGTACTTC. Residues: CVSSEFWGQETQYF.